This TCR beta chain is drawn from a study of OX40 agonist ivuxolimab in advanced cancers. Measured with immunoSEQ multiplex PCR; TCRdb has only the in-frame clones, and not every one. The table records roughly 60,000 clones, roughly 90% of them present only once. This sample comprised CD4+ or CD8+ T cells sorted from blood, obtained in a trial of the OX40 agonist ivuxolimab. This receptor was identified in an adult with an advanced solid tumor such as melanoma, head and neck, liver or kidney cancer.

CDR3 residues: CASSPKLAGGTGELFF. DNA of the CDR3: TGTGCCAGCAGCCCCAAGCTAGCGGGAGGAACCGGGGAGCTGTTTTTT. The chain links TRBV5-4 to TRBJ2-2, with TRBD2 identical over 11 bases. This CDR3 has 16 amino acids. Trimming cost V 4 bases and J 5 bases; bases outside gene matches: 7. From germline, CDR1 is SGHNT and CDR2 YYREEE (reference sequence).